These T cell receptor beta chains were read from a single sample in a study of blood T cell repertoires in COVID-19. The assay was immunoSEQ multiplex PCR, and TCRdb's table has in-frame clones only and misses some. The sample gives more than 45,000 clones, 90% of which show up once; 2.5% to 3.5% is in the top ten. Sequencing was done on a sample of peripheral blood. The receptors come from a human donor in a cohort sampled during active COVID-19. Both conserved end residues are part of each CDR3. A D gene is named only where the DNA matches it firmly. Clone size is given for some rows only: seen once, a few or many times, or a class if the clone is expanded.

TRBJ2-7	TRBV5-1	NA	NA	CASSLVVRSEEQYF	TGCGCCAGCAGCTTGGTAGTCAGGTCTGAGGAGCAGTACTTC
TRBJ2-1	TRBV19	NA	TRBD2	CASSGLAGVYNEQFF	TGTGCCAGTAGTGGACTAGCGGGAGTTTACAATGAGCAGTTCTTC
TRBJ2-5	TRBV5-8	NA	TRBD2	CASSQTGTSYETQYF	TGTGCCAGCAGCCAGACCGGGACTAGCTATGAGACCCAGTACTTC
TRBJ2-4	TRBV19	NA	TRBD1	CASRDETGGELLAKNIQYF	TGTGCCAGTAGGGATGAGACAGGGGGGGAACTATTAGCCAAAAACATTCAGTACTTC
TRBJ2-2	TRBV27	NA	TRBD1	CASSPDRERAGELFF	TGTGCCAGCAGCCCCGACAGGGAACGGGCCGGGGAGCTGTTTTTT
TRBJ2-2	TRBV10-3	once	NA	CAISATLTDTGELFF	TGTGCCATCAGTGCCACTTTAACGGACACCGGGGAGCTGTTTTTT
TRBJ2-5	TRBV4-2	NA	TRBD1	CASSQVSGTGVETQYF	TGTGCCAGCAGCCAAGTGTCGGGGACAGGGGTAGAGACCCAGTACTTC
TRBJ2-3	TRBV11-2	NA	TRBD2	CASSLRLARSTDTQYF	TGTGCCAGCAGCTTACGACTAGCGAGATCCACAGATACGCAGTATTTT
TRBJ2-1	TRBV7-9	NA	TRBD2	CASSSAPVAGGPRNEQFF	TGTGCCAGCAGCTCCGCCCCGGTAGCGGGAGGGCCTAGGAATGAGCAGTTCTTC
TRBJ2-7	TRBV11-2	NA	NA	CASSLASRGTYEQYF	TGTGCCAGCAGCTTAGCGAGCAGGGGAACCTACGAGCAGTACTTC
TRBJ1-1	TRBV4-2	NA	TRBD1	CASSYEAGGPNTEAFF	TGTGCCAGCAGTTATGAGGCAGGGGGCCCGAACACTGAAGCTTTCTTT
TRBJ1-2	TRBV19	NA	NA	CASRETFSSNYGYTF	TGTGCCAGTAGAGAGACTTTCTCTTCTAACTATGGCTACACCTTC
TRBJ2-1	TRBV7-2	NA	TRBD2	CASSLALVAGVAYNEQFF	TGTGCCAGCAGCTTAGCGTTGGTAGCGGGAGTTGCCTACAATGAGCAGTTCTTC
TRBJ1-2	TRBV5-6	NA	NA	CASSLGRGTRSYGYTF	TGTGCCAGCAGCTTGGGCAGGGGAACGCGCAGCTATGGCTACACCTTC
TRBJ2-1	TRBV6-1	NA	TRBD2	CASSETSGSFQFF	TGTGCCAGCAGTGAAACTAGCGGGAGTTTTCAGTTCTTC
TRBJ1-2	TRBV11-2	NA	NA	CASSLDQGGGDYGYTF	TGTGCCAGCAGCTTAGATCAAGGGGGAGGGGACTATGGCTACACCTTC
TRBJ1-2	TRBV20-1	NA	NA	CSASGEGYGYTF	TGCAGTGCTAGTGGGGAGGGCTATGGCTACACCTTC
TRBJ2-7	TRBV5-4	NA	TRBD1	CASSHRQGDYEQYF	TGTGCCAGCAGCCACCGACAGGGAGACTACGAGCAGTACTTC
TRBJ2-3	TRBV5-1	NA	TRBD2	CASSLERGTDTQYF	TGCGCCAGCAGCTTGGAGCGGGGGACAGATACGCAGTATTTT
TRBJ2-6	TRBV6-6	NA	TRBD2	CASSPLAGGFSGANVLTF	TGTGCCAGCAGTCCGCTAGCGGGAGGCTTCTCTGGGGCCAACGTCCTGACTTTC
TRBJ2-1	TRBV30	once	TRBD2	CAWRLAGAHREQFF	TGTGCCTGGAGGCTAGCGGGGGCCCACCGTGAGCAGTTCTTC
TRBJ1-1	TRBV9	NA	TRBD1	CASSSSGGGTEAFF	TGTGCCAGCAGCTCATCAGGGGGTGGCACTGAAGCTTTCTTT
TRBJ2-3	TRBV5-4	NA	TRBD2	CASSLGLAGGDTQYF	TGTGCCAGCAGCTTAGGACTAGCGGGAGGGGATACGCAGTATTTT
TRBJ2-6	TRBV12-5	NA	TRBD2	CASGLVREMAGGGSGANVLTF	TGTGCTAGTGGTTTGGTCCGGGAGATGGCGGGAGGGGGGTCTGGGGCCAACGTCCTGACTTTC
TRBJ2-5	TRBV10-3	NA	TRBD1	CAMQGALQETQYF	TGTGCCATGCAGGGGGCCCTCCAAGAGACCCAGTACTTC
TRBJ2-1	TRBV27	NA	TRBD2	CASSSLAGRGFSQFF	TGTGCCAGCAGTTCACTAGCGGGCCGGGGGTTTTCGCAGTTCTTC
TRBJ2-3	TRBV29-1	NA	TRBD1	CSEGQGTDTQYF	TGCAGCGAAGGACAGGGCACAGATACGCAGTATTTT
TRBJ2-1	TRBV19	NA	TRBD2	CASTPRLPAGGPGNEQFF	TGTGCCAGTACCCCCCGCCTCCCAGCGGGAGGGCCGGGCAATGAGCAGTTCTTC
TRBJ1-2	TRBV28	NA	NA	CASNTIGESFGYGYTF	TGTGCCAGCAACACTATTGGGGAGTCGTTTGGCTATGGCTACACCTTC
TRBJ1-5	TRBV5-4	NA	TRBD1	CASSSGQGVGQPQHF	TGTGCCAGCAGCTCTGGACAGGGAGTGGGTCAGCCCCAGCATTTT
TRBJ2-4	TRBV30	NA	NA	CAWSLAGPNIQYF	TGTGCCTGGAGCCTCGCGGGGCCAAACATTCAGTACTTC
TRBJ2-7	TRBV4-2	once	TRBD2	CASSQKSGLAGWEQYF	TGTGCCAGCAGCCAAAAATCGGGACTAGCGGGATGGGAGCAGTACTTC
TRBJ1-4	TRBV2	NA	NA	CASRAIATNEKLFF	TGTGCCAGCAGGGCCATTGCAACTAATGAAAAACTGTTTTTT
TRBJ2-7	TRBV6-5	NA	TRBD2	CASIETSGRANEQYF	TGTGCCAGCATCGAGACTAGCGGGAGGGCCAACGAGCAGTACTTC
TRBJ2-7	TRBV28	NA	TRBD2	CASRRLAEDSYEQYF	TGTGCCAGCAGGCGACTAGCGGAGGACTCCTACGAGCAGTACTTC
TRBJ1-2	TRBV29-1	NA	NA	CSVPTGLRGYTF	TGCAGCGTCCCCACAGGGCTGAGAGGCTACACCTTC
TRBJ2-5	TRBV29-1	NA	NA	CSVEDLGGQETQYF	TGCAGCGTTGAAGATCTAGGGGGACAAGAGACCCAGTACTTC
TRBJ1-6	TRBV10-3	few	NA	CAISDPTRDSSYNSPLHF	TGTGCCATCAGTGACCCAACCAGGGATAGCTCCTATAATTCACCCCTCCACTTT
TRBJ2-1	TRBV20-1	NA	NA	CSASRRAQGNEQFF	TGCAGTGCTAGTAGGAGGGCCCAGGGAAATGAGCAGTTCTTC
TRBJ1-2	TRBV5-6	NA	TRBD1	CASSLPPGGRSYGYTF	TGTGCCAGCAGCTTGCCCCCAGGGGGGCGGTCCTATGGCTACACCTTC
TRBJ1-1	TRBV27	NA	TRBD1	CASSLHRGGTEAFF	TGTGCCAGCAGTTTACACAGGGGTGGGACTGAAGCTTTCTTT
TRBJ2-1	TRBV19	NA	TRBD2	CASSMALAAYNEQFF	TGTGCCAGTAGTATGGCCCTAGCGGCCTACAATGAGCAGTTCTTC